This T cell receptor (beta chain) was found in a study of beta chain features in type 1 diabetes (dated by TCRdb to the late 2010s). A note on the overall study: Patients and healthy donors did not differ in mean age, gender distribution, total cell number or subset yield. In the study, TCRB repertoires of sorted circulating CD4+ T cell subsets from recently diagnosed type 1 diabetes patients were compared with those of matched healthy donors. Across all samples, 107,917,701 sorted cells were examined, and cell number per subset correlated strongly with RNA yield. Whereas all 28 donors provided naive and central memory subsets, regulatory and stem cell-like memory subsets were isolated from just 8 patients and roughly eight healthy donors. Overall study outcomes, separate from this receptor: Sequencing cDNA rather than genomic DNA could over-represent highly expressing activated cells, although activation and CD3 levels did not differ between groups. Naive, central memory and regulatory TCRB repertoires appeared to be more alike among patients than among healthy donors. In all four CD4+ subsets, TCRB CDR3 length was moderately but significantly shorter in type 1 diabetes patients. PCR may preferentially amplify shorter templates, but because patient and control samples were amplified and corrected together, any resulting skew would affect both groups equally. Patients with type 1 diabetes made fewer insertions and deleted more nucleotides at VDJ recombination sites, implying thymic rearrangement abnormalities. Because the HLA sub-analyses included only small numbers of individuals, any influence of HLA type on TCRB rearrangement was left unresolved.

Each donor gave one peripheral blood draw, roughly 0.11 L on average, collected into heparinised tubes. Using a panel that included CD45RO, CCR7, CD25, CD127, CD95 and CD27, naive, central memory, regulatory and stem cell-like memory CD4+ T cells were sorted on a BD FACSAria II. A purity above 98% was achieved for all sorted populations. PBMCs were separated immediately by Lymphoprep density gradient centrifugation and were stained directly, without being cultured. Samples were stained and sorted in pairs, with one healthy donor and one patient per experiment, so that batch effects were minimized. Taken from cysteine to phenylalanine, the CDR3 has 12 residues. Kept here is only the CDR3 DNA, which spans 36 bases and is read in frame from base 1. Trimming removed 4 bases from V and 4 bases from J, leaving 10 bases between the germline ends. From a lookup of the germline V gene (reference sequence), CDR1 and CDR2 are GTSNPN and SVGIG.

The entire isolated RNA was reverse transcribed using the High Capacity cDNA Reverse Transcription Kit, and thus expressed TCRB transcripts were sequenced. Deep immunoSEQ sequencing was applied to naive, central memory and regulatory T cell samples, giving an average of around 3.4 million total reads per sample. Sorted cells were lysed in RLT buffer, and RNA was extracted using DNase-treated RNeasy Micro or Mini kits according to cell number. Each cell subset was processed on its own to prevent cross-contamination, while patient and healthy donor samples were processed together. The immunoSEQ multiplex PCR was used to amplify TCRB sequences from cDNA, generating 87-bp fragments that spanned the CDR3 region. Amplicons were sequenced on the Illumina HiSeq platform. The original pipeline was this. Synthetic template baselines were used to correct PCR bias computationally, reads within Hamming distance 2 were collapsed, and singletons that could not be merged were discarded. By aligning reads against IMGT, V, D and J genes, CDR3 length, and insertions or deletions at six rearrangement sites were assigned. Clonotype counts were normalized to sorted cell number within each subset before computing true diversity and Gini coefficients with the tcR R package. The overlap coefficient, calculated on TCRB nucleotide sequences, was used to quantify repertoire sharing. TCRdb provides this immuneACCESS table in a form limited to in-frame rearrangements. Some clones are lacking; in checked studies, under half of them reflect an unresolved V gene, and why the rest are absent is not known. The V and J calls and clone size are taken from that table; D and trimming were inferred from the DNA. The sample table lists a few hundred thousand clones, 25% to 30% of them with a count of one. Approximately 4% of the sample is in the top ten clones.

This clone was seen a handful of times. Its antigen remains unidentified. Per-nucleotide qualities are absent, and no much larger clonotype sits a single base away. The TCR originated in a man aged 25 to 45 in good health. This sequence uses TRBV30 and TRBJ1-1; the D gene is possibly TRBD1, with 5 bases matching. Sequenced sample: central memory CD4+ T cells from blood. The sequenced DNA: TGTGCCTGGATTTATGGGACCACTGAAGCTTTCTTT. Its amino acids are CAWIYGTTEAFF.